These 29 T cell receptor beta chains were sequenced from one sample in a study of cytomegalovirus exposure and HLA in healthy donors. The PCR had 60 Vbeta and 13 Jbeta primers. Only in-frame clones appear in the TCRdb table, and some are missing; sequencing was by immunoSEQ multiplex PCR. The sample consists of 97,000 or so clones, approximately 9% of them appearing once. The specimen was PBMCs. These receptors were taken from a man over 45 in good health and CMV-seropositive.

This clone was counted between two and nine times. The CDR3 sequence: CASRRTSTGYEQYF. In nucleotides, the CDR3 is TGTGCCAGCAGGCGAACCTCTACGGGCTACGAGCAGTACTTC. The V and J genes are TRBV27 and TRBJ2-7; D is uncertain. V was cut by 6 bases and J by 3 bases, with 15 bases left in between. From germline, CDR1 is MNHEY and CDR2 SMNVEV (reference sequence). This CDR3 comprises 14 residues.

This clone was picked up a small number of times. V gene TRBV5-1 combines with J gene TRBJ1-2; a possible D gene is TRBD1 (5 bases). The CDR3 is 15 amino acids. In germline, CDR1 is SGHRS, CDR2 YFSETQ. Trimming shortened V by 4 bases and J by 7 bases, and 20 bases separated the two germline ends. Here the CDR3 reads CASSPLTVLVPGYTF. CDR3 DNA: TGCGCCAGCAGCCCGTTGACAGTTCTCGTCCCTGGCTACACCTTC.

CDR3 DNA sequence: TGTGCCAGCAGTGTAATCAGGGGACCCTATGGCTACACCTTC. This codes for CASSVIRGPYGYTF. This chain joins TRBV28 and TRBJ1-2; D perhaps matches TRBD1 (6 bases). The length of the CDR3 is 14 residues. Trimming removed 5 bases from V and 4 bases from J, with 14 bases in between. Germline assignment: CDR1 MDHEN and CDR2 SYDVKM.

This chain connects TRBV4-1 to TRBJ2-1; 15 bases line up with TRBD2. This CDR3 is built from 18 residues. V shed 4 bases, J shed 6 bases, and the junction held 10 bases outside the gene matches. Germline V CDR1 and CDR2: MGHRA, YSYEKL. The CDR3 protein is CASSLGQGLAGGLNEQFF. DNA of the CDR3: TGCGCCAGCAGCCTCGGACAGGGACTAGCGGGAGGACTCAATGAGCAGTTCTTC.

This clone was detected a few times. The CDR3, as DNA: TGTGCCACCAGCAGAGATAAGACTAGCGGGATTCGGGATGAGCAGTTCTTC. Translated: CATSRDKTSGIRDEQFF. This rearrangement joins TRBV15 to TRBJ2-1; 11 nucleotides align to TRBD2. The CDR3 loop spans 17 amino acids. CDR1 LNHNV and CDR2 YYDKDF come from the germline V gene (reference sequence). The V and J ends lost 0 bases and 8 bases, in that order; junction bases with no gene match: 9.

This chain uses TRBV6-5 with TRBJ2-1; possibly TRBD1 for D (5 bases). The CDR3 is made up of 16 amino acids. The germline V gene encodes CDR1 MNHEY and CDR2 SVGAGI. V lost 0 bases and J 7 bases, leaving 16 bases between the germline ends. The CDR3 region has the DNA TGTGCCAGCAGTTACTCGGGGCAGGGTATAGGAAATGAGCAGTTCTTC. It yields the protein CASSYSGQGIGNEQFF.

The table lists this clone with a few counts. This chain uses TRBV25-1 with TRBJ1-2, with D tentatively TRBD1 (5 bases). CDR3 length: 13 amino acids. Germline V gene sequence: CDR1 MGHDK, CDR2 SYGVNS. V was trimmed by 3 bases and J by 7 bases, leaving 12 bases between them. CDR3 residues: CASSENGGTGYTF. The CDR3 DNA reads TGTGCCAGCAGTGAGAATGGAGGGACTGGCTACACCTTC.

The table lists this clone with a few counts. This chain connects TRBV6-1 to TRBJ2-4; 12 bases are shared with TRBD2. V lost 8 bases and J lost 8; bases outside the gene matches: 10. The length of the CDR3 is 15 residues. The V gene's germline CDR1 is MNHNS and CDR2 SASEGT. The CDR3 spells CASAGLAGLGDIQYF. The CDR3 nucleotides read TGTGCCAGCGCGGGACTAGCGGGCTTGGGGGACATTCAGTACTTC.

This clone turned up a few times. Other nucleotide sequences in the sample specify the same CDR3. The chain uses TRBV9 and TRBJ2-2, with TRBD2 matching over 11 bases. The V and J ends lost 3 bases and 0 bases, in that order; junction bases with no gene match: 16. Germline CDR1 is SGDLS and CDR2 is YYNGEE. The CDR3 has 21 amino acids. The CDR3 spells CASSGRSTSGIIISNTGELFF. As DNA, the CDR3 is TGTGCCAGCAGCGGGCGGTCGACTAGCGGGATTATAATCTCGAACACCGGGGAGCTGTTTTTT.

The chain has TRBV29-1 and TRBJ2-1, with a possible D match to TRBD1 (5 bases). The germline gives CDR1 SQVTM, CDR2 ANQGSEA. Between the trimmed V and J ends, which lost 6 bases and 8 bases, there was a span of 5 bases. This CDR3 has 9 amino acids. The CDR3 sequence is CSVGHEQFF. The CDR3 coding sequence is TGCAGCGTGGGGCATGAGCAGTTCTTC.

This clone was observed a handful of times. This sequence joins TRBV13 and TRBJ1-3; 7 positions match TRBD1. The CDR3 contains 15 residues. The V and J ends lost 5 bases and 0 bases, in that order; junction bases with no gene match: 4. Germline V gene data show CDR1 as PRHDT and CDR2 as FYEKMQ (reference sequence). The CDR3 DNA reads TGTGCCAGCAGCGTTGGACAGGTCTCTGGAAACACCATATATTTT. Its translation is CASSVGQVSGNTIYF.

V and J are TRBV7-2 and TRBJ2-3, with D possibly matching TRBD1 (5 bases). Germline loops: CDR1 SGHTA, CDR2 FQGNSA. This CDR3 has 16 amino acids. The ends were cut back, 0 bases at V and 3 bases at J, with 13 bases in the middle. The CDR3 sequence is CASSLARQYWTDTQYF. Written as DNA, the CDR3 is TGTGCCAGCAGCTTAGCGAGACAGTATTGGACAGATACGCAGTATTTT.

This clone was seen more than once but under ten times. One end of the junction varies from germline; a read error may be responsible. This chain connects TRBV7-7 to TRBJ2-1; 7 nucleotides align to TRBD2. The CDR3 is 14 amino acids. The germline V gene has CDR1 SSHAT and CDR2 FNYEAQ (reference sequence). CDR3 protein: CASSPREDYNEQFF. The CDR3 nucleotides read TGTGCTAGCAGCCCCCGGGAGGACTACAATGAGCAGTTCTTC.

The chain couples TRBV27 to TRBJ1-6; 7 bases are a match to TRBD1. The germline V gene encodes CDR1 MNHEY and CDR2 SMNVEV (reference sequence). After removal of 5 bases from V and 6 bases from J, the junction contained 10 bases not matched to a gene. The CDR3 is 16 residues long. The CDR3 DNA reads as TGTGCCAGCAGTCCGACCGGGACAGCGATTAATTCACCCCTCCACTTT. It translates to CASSPTGTAINSPLHF.

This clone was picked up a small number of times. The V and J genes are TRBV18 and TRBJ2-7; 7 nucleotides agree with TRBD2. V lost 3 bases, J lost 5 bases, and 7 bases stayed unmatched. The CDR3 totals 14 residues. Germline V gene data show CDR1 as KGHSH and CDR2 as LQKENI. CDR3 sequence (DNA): TGTGCCAGCTCACCGACTAGCACGGGGCACGAGCAGTACTTC. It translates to CASSPTSTGHEQYF.

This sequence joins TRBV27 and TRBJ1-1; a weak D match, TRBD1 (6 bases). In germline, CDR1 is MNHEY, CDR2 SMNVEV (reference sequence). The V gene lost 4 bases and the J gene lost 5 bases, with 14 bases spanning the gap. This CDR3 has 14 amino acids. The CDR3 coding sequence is TGTGCCAGCAGTTATGAGGGGGTGGGGACTGAAGCTTTCTTT. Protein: CASSYEGVGTEAFF.

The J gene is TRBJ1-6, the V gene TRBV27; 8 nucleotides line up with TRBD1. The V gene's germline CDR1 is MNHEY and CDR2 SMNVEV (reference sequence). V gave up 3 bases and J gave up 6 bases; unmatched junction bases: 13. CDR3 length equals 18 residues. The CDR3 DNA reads TGTGCCAGCAGTTTCAGGGGGACAGGCGTGGGACTTAATTCACCCCTCCACTTT. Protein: CASSFRGTGVGLNSPLHF.

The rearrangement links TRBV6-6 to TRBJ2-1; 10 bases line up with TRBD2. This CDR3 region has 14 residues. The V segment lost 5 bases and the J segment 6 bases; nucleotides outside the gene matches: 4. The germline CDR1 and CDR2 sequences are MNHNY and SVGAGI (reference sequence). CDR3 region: CASSQSGRGNEQFF. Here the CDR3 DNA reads TGTGCCAGCAGTCAAAGCGGGAGGGGCAATGAGCAGTTCTTC.

The CDR3 bases are TGTGCCAGCAGCTTGGCCTCTAGCGGGAGTGCGTTGACCCAGTACTTC. Amino acids: CASSLASSGSALTQYF. The chain recombines TRBV7-8 with TRBJ2-5; 10 positions match TRBD2. V shed 3 bases, J shed 7 bases, and the junction held 11 bases outside the gene matches. Germline-derived CDR1 and CDR2 are SGHVS and FQNEAQ. The CDR3 runs to 16 residues.

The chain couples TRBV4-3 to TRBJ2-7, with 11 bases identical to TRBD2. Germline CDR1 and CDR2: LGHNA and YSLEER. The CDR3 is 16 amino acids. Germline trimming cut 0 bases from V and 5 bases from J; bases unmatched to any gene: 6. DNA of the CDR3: TGCGCCAGCAGCCAAGATTTAGCGGGAGGGTCTGACGAGCAGTACTTC. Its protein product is CASSQDLAGGSDEQYF.

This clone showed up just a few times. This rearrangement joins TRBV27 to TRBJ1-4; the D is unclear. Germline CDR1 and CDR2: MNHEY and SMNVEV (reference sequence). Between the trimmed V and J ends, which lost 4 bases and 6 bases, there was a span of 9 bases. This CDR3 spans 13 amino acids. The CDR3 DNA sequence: TGTGCCAGCAGTTCGTGGACTGATGAAAAACTGTTTTTT. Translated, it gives CASSSWTDEKLFF.

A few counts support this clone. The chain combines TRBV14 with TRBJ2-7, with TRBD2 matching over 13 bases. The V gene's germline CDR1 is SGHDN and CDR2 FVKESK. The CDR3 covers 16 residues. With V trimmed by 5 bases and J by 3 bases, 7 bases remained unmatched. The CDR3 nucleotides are TGTGCCAGCAGCGTCGGACTAGCGGGAGCAGGCTACGAGCAGTACTTC. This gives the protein CASSVGLAGAGYEQYF. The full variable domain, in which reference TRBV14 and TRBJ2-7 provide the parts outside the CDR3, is EAGVTQFPSHSVIEKGQTVTLRCDPISGHDNLYWYRRVMGKEIKFLLHFVKESKQDESGMPNNRFLAERTGGTYSTLKVQPAELEDSGVYFCASSVGLAGAGYEQYFGPGTRLTVT.

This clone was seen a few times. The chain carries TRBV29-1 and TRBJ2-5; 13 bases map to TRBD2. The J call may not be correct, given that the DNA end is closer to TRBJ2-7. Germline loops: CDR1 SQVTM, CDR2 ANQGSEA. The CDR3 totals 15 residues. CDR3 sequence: CSVAGTSGIAYEQYF. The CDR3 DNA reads TGCAGCGTCGCCGGGACTAGCGGGATCGCTTACGAGCAGTACTTC.

The CDR3 DNA reads as TGTGCCAGTAGTGCACGTTCCGGGACAGGGGGTCAGCCCCAGCATTTT. Translation: CASSARSGTGGQPQHF. This rearrangement joins TRBV19 to TRBJ1-5, with 11 nucleotides matching TRBD1. With V trimmed by 5 bases and J by 6 bases, 9 bases remained unmatched. The CDR3 runs 16 residues. The germline gives CDR1 LNHDA, CDR2 SQIVND (reference sequence). Combining the CDR3 with reference TRBV19 and TRBJ1-5 gives the whole variable domain DGGITQSPKYLFRKEGQNVTLSCEQNLNHDAMYWYRQDPGQGLRLIYYSQIVNDFQKGDIAEGYSVSREKKESFPLTVTSAQKNPTAFYLCASSARSGTGGQPQHFGDGTRLSIL.

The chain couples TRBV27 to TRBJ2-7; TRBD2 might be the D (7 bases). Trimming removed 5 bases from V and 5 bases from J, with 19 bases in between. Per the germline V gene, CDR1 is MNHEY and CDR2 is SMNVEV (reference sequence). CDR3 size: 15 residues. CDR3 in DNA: TGTGCCAGCAGTGCGCGCTTCCGGGGGGCTAACGAGCAGTACTTC. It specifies CASSARFRGANEQYF.

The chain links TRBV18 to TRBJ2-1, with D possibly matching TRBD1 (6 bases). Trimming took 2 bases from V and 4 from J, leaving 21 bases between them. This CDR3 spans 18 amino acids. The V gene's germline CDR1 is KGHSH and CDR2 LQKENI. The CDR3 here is CASSPWAGESSHYNEQFF. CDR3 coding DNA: TGTGCCAGCTCACCATGGGCAGGGGAATCCTCACATTACAATGAGCAGTTCTTC.

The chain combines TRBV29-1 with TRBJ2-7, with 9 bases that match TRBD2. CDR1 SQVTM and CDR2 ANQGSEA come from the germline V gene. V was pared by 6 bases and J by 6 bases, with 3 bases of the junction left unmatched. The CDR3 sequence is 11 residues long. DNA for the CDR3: TGCAGCGTCATTAGCGGGAGCGAGCAGTACTTC. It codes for CSVISGSEQYF.

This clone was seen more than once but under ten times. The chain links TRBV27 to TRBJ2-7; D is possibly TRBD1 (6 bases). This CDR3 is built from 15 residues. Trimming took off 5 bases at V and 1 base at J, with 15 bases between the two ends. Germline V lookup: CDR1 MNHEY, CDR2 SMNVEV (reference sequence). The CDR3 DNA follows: TGTGCCAGCAGTCCGACCAACAGGGTGTCCTACGAGCAGTACTTC. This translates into CASSPTNRVSYEQYF.

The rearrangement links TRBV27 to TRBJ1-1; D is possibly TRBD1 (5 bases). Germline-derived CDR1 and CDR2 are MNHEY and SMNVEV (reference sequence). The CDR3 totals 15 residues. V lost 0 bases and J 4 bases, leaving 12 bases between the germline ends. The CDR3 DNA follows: TGTGCCAGCAGTTTATCGGGCAGGGTAGGCACTGAAGCTTTCTTT. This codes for CASSLSGRVGTEAFF.